This T cell receptor beta chain comes out of a study of blood T cell repertoires in COVID-19. Study as a whole: Italy, Spain and the United States were the sources of the convalescent and acute COVID-19 samples.

Here immunoSEQ multiplex PCR was the method, and the copy in TCRdb shows in-frame clones only, minus some. The sample yields 150,000 or so clones, approximately 87% seen once. Germline V gives CDR1 MDHEN, CDR2 SYDVKM. The CDR3 runs to 17 residues. Trimming took 6 bases from V and 0 from J, leaving 17 bases between them. The chain has TRBV28 and TRBJ2-2, with no clear D. The sequence was collected from a woman in her seventies with acute or convalescent COVID-19. The sample comprised peripheral blood. CDR3 amino acids: CASRLPNSYANTGELFF. The CDR3 DNA follows: TGTGCCAGCAGATTGCCAAACAGTTACGCGAACACCGGGGAGCTGTTTTTT.